Listed below are T cell receptor beta chains from one sample, sequenced in a study of blood T cells in healthy people across ages. TCRdb reprocessed the 5' RACE reads with MiXCR, giving one entry per CDR3 protein. This sample yields hundreds of thousands of distinct CDR3 sequences, of which 40% to 50% are seen a single time; roughly 18% belongs to the top ten. Sequencing input: blood. The receptor set was obtained from a man in his sixties in good health. Each CDR3 is given with its conserved first and last residue. D genes are given only for firm matches. Clone size is stated in some rows and not others, as once, few, many or a class when expanded.

j_gene | d_gene | abundance | v_gene | CDR3nt | CDR3aa
TRBJ2-3 | NA | NA | TRBV9 | TGTGCCAGCAGCGTAGGGGACCGAAACACAGATACGCAGTATTTT | CASSVGDRNTDTQYF
TRBJ2-7 | NA | NA | TRBV5-1 | TGCGCCAGCAGCTTGGGAGGGACTCTCTCCTACAATGAGCAGTACTTC | CASSLGGTLSYNEQYF
TRBJ2-7 | NA | many | TRBV13 | TGTGCCAGCAGCCAAGGGACGGAGAACTACGAGCAGTACTTC | CASSQGTENYEQYF
TRBJ2-7 | TRBD1 | NA | TRBV6-1 | TGTGCCAGCAGTGAATCACAGGGGCCCTACGAGCAGTACTTC | CASSESQGPYEQYF
TRBJ1-2 | NA | many | TRBV7-9 | TGTGCCAGCAGCTTAGCCTCCATGGATATCAACTATGGCTACACCTTC | CASSLASMDINYGYTF
TRBJ2-1 | NA | few | TRBV20-1 | TGCAGTGCTAGAGGACGGGACAATGAGCAGTTCTTC | CSARGRDNEQFF
TRBJ1-5 | NA | NA | TRBV20-1 | TGCAGTGCTAGAGTGTCGGGAGGGAGCAATCAGCCCCAGCATTTT | CSARVSGGSNQPQHF
TRBJ2-7 | TRBD2 | many | TRBV29-1 | TGCAGCGTAAAACCTAGCGGGGGCACCTACGAGCAGTACTTC | CSVKPSGGTYEQYF
TRBJ1-2 | NA | few | TRBV29-1 | TGCAGCGTATATGTCGGGTGGGACTATGGCTACACCTTC | CSVYVGWDYGYTF
TRBJ2-1 | TRBD1 | once | TRBV24-1 | TGTGCCACCCAACAGGGGGCCTACTACAATGAGCAGTTCTTC | CATQQGAYYNEQFF
TRBJ1-5 | NA | NA | TRBV10-3 | TGTGCCATCAGTGGGACCTCCAATCAGCCCCAGCATTTT | CAISGTSNQPQHF
TRBJ2-5 | NA | few | TRBV28 | TGTGCCAGCAGTTTAAACGGAGGCAGCCCCCAAGAGACCCAGTACTTC | CASSLNGGSPQETQYF
TRBJ2-7 | TRBD2 | NA | TRBV12-3/TRBV12-4 | TGTGCCAGCAGTTTGGTCGCTAGCGGGGCGTACGAGCAGTACTTC | CASSLVASGAYEQYF
TRBJ2-3 | TRBD2 | once | TRBV12-5 | TGTGCTAGTTTGCGGGGGGGCTCGGATACGCAGTATTTT | CASLRGGSDTQYF
TRBJ2-1 | NA | few | TRBV11-2 | TGTGCCAGCAGCTCAGGTCATGATGAGCAGTTCTTC | CASSSGHDEQFF
TRBJ2-7 | NA | NA | TRBV13 | TGTGCCAGCAGCCCCTCGGGCGGCAGGAAAGGGAAGTACGAGCAGTACTTC | CASSPSGGRKGKYEQYF
TRBJ2-5 | TRBD1 | NA | TRBV7-2 | TGTGCCAGCAGCCCTCAGACAGGGGCGGGAGAGACCCAGTACTTC | CASSPQTGAGETQYF
TRBJ2-4 | TRBD1 | few | TRBV4-1 | TGCGCCAGCAGCCTCCGGGACAGTCGATCGACAAAAGCCAAAAACATTCAGTACTTC | CASSLRDSRSTKAKNIQYF
TRBJ1-2 | TRBD1 | NA | TRBV20-1 | TGCAGTGCTTGGACAGGGGGCAAAGGCTACACCTTC | CSAWTGGKGYTF
TRBJ2-1 | NA | NA | TRBV7-9 | TGTGCCAGCAGCTTAGGATTTAGCTTCGGTGAGCAGTTCTTC | CASSLGFSFGEQFF
TRBJ2-5 | TRBD2 | few | TRBV6-2/TRBV6-3 | TGTGCCAGCAGTTACGGGACTAACAAAGAGACCCAGTACTTC | CASSYGTNKETQYF
TRBJ2-2 | NA | NA | TRBV20-1 | TGCAGTGCTAGAGCGCGGACTCCTGTACTGTTTTTT | CSARARTPVLFF
TRBJ2-1 | TRBD2 | NA | TRBV29-1 | TGCAGCGTTTTGGGCGAGACTAGCGGGGGTCTCCGGGGCAATGGGCAGTTCTTC | CSVLGETSGGLRGNGQFF
TRBJ2-5 | NA | NA | TRBV20-1 | TGCAGCTCGAGGCAGCCTCAAGGGACCCAGTACTTC | CSSRQPQGTQYF
TRBJ2-3 | NA | few | TRBV28 | TGTGCCAGCAGATCACAGGGAGGAGGCACAGATACGCAGTATTTT | CASRSQGGGTDTQYF
TRBJ2-7 | TRBD2 | NA | TRBV18 | TGTGCCAGCTCACCATCGGCGGGAGCCTCCTACGAGCAGTACTTC | CASSPSAGASYEQYF
TRBJ1-4 | NA | NA | TRBV4-3 | TGCGCCAGCAGCCAAGAGGGGCGGTCTAATGAAAAACTGTTTTTT | CASSQEGRSNEKLFF
TRBJ2-7 | NA | many | TRBV7-2 | TGTGCCAGCAGTGAGGTGGGAAATCTCCTCGAGCAGTACTTC | CASSEVGNLLEQYF
TRBJ2-1 | TRBD1 | few | TRBV11-2 | TGTGCCAGCAGCTTCCCAGGGGGTCTGCCCTACAATGAGCAGTTCTTC | CASSFPGGLPYNEQFF
TRBJ1-2 | NA | few | TRBV6-6 | TGTGCCAGCAGTTCGGACTGGACTCTGTTACATGGCTACACCTTC | CASSSDWTLLHGYTF
TRBJ2-5 | TRBD1 | NA | TRBV20-1 | TGCAGTGCGACCGGGACAGCTAAAGAGACCCAGTACTTC | CSATGTAKETQYF
TRBJ1-2 | TRBD1 | NA | TRBV7-2 | TGTGCCAGCAGCGAGACAGGGGGCGGCTTCTATGGCTACACCTTC | CASSETGGGFYGYTF
TRBJ1-5 | NA | NA | TRBV7-2 | TGTGCCAGCAGCTTAATGGGGGCAACTGCAAAACAGCCCCAGCATTTT | CASSLMGATAKQPQHF
TRBJ2-5 | NA | few | TRBV20-1 | TGCAGTGCTAGTGCCAGGGGGGGCCAAGAGACCCAGTACTTC | CSASARGGQETQYF
TRBJ2-1 | NA | NA | TRBV4-3 | TGCGCCAGCAGCCAAGATTTCGGGCGGTCCTCCTACAATGAGCAGTTCTTC | CASSQDFGRSSYNEQFF
TRBJ2-3 | NA | NA | TRBV20-1 | TGCAGTGCTAGTACCACAGATACGCAGTATTTT | CSASTTDTQYF
TRBJ2-7 | NA | NA | TRBV3-1 | TGTGCCAGCAGCCAAGGTCACTCCTACGAGCAGTACTTC | CASSQGHSYEQYF
TRBJ1-2 | NA | once | TRBV20-1 | TGCAGTGCTATCCTTATAACAGGGAGTTATGGCTACACCTTC | CSAILITGSYGYTF
TRBJ2-7 | NA | NA | TRBV28 | TGTGCCAGCAGTTTATCGGGCAGGGAAGGGTACGAGCAGTACTTC | CASSLSGREGYEQYF
TRBJ2-5 | TRBD2 | NA | TRBV7-2 | TGTGCCAGCAGAGCTGGGACTAGCGGGGTGTCAGAGACCCAGTACTTC | CASRAGTSGVSETQYF
TRBJ2-3 | NA | NA | TRBV5-6 | TGTGCCAGCAGCTTGAAGGCAGATACGCAGTATTTT | CASSLKADTQYF
TRBJ1-2 | NA | NA | TRBV6-1 | TGTGCCAGCATCAAGGGATCCTTGGAAGGCTACACCTTC | CASIKGSLEGYTF
TRBJ2-3 | TRBD2 | NA | TRBV12-3/TRBV12-4 | TGTGCCAGCAGTTTATGGGGCAGCGGGGGGTCAGACAACACAGATACGCAGTATTTT | CASSLWGSGGSDNTDTQYF
TRBJ2-3 | TRBD1 | NA | TRBV24-1 | TGTGCCACCGGTGATTATTCCGGGGACAGGTCCCCCACAGATACGCAGTATTTT | CATGDYSGDRSPTDTQYF
TRBJ2-1 | NA | NA | TRBV3-1 | TGTGCCAGCAGCCCCACCGGGGTTGAATACAATGAGCAGTTCTTC | CASSPTGVEYNEQFF
TRBJ1-2 | NA | few | TRBV7-9 | TGTGCCAGCAGCTTAGTGTCTGGGGCGTATGGCTACACCTTC | CASSLVSGAYGYTF
TRBJ1-1 | NA | NA | TRBV18 | TGTGCCAGCTCAGCCGAGGGGGTTGAAGCTTTCTTT | CASSAEGVEAFF
TRBJ2-7 | NA | NA | TRBV25-1 | TGTGCCAGCAGTGCAGGGTCTAAGGGTGGCGAGCAGTACTTC | CASSAGSKGGEQYF
TRBJ2-3 | NA | NA | TRBV20-1 | TGCAGTGCTCCGGCAGACGTAGATACGCAGTATTTT | CSAPADVDTQYF
TRBJ1-4 | NA | NA | TRBV7-9 | TGTGCCAGCAGCTCAGCGGAGGGCGCGACTAATGAAAAACTGTTTTTT | CASSSAEGATNEKLFF
TRBJ2-4 | NA | few | TRBV6-6 | TGTGCCACAACCCCCCCATGGGGAACCAAAAACATTCAGTACTTC | CATTPPWGTKNIQYF
TRBJ2-5 | NA | NA | TRBV6-5 | TGTGCCAGCAGTTACTTGGGACCGCAGGAGACCCAGTACTTC | CASSYLGPQETQYF
TRBJ2-1 | TRBD2 | NA | TRBV6-2/TRBV6-3 | TGTGCCAGCAGTACACCCCTAGCGGGTAGTTACAATGAGCAGTTCTTC | CASSTPLAGSYNEQFF